This record concerns one TCR beta chain sequence. The CDR3 length is 15 residues. V was pared by 4 bases and J by 6 bases, with 15 bases between. Germline V CDR1 and CDR2: MNHEY, SMNVEV (reference sequence). The data were produced by immunoSEQ multiplex PCR, yet TCRdb's version contains in-frame clones alone and is incomplete. The sample contains about 51,000 clones, around 86% of which appear only once. These data come from a study of T cells in localized non-small cell lung cancer. Specimen: peripheral blood mononuclear cells, collected before any cancer treatment. This TCR was recovered from a man between 40 and 70 years old with stage III lung adenocarcinoma. V gene TRBV27 combines with J gene TRBJ2-2; TRBD1 or TRBD2 may be the D gene (8 bases each). This chain's CDR3 is CASSSGGGGPGELFF. The DNA for the CDR3 is TGTGCCAGCAGTTCAGGGGGCGGGGGGCCCGGGGAGCTGTTTTTT.